This TCR beta chain was captured by sequencing in a study of OX40 agonist ivuxolimab in advanced cancers. General notes on the study: Ivuxolimab was a fully human IgG2 agonistic monoclonal antibody targeting the costimulatory receptor OX40 (CD134). In the dose-escalation cohort, 75% to 90% of patients were male, and the mean age was around 65 years with a range of about 20 to 80. Peripheral TCRbeta sequencing aimed to test whether ivuxolimab altered TCR sequence diversity and caused clonal T-cell expansion. Three dose-escalation patients achieved partial responses, one with hepatocellular carcinoma and two with cutaneous melanoma. Among the roughly 52 dose-escalation patients, around 20 had hepatocellular carcinoma, 15 or so melanoma, 9 renal cell carcinoma and 9 head and neck cancer. Prior anti-PD-1, anti-PD-L1 or anti-CTLA-4 therapy was permitted, and 40% of dose-escalation patients had received checkpoint inhibitors. Intravenous ivuxolimab was administered to patients every 2 weeks at six dose levels: 0.01, 0.1, 0.3, 1.5, 3 and 10 mg/kg. The paper covers the monotherapy dose-escalation part of the phase I ivuxolimab trial, which included N of about 51 patients. Paper-wide results and their limitations: At doses of 0.1 to 3.0 mg/kg, clonal expansion of both CD4+ and CD8+ blood T cells was observed from baseline to week 6. After ivuxolimab, CD8+ T cells had more expanded clones than CD4+ T cells on average. Low levels of normalized T-cell clonal expansion were also seen in some patients who did not respond. The antigen specificity of the clonally expanded peripheral T cells was not determined. In partial responders in the 0.1-3.0 mg/kg groups, normalized peripheral clonal expansion was found to be among the lowest, especially among CD8+ T cells.

Genomic DNA was isolated from the sorted cells so that the TCRbeta CDR3 region could be sequenced. The immunoSEQ Assay was used to sequence the TCRbeta CDR3 regions. This immuneACCESS table, as held by TCRdb, lists in-frame sequences with V and J called but not all clones. Of the missing ones, under half trace to an unresolved V gene in checked studies; the others have no known cause. This sample holds 50,000 or so clones; roughly 90% were observed only once. Together, the top ten hold roughly 28% of the sample. The CDR3 starts with the cysteine, ends with the phenylalanine, and has 17 residues. Left in the record is the CDR3 DNA by itself, 51 bases read in frame from the first base. Trimming takes 4 bases from V and 5 bases from J, and the germline ends sit 24 bases apart. The germline V gene (reference sequence) gives CDR1 as SGHAT and CDR2 as FQDESV. Comment on this clone: Its target antigen remains unknown. Per-nucleotide qualities are absent, and no much larger clonotype sits a single base away.

The trial excluded patients who had a history of autoimmune disease or were on systemic immunosuppression. Peripheral blood for TCR sequencing was collected from all dose cohorts at baseline, on cycle 4 day 1, and on cycle 7 day 1. The samples were drawn from a first-in-human, open-label, multicenter phase I dose-escalation trial of ivuxolimab. The trial enrolled adults with locally advanced or metastatic head and neck squamous cell, hepatocellular, melanoma or renal cell carcinoma. Before TCR sequencing, CD4+ T cells and CD8+ T cells from peripheral blood were sorted into separate populations. Rearrangement joined TRBV11-1 to TRBJ2-7, with the D segment possibly TRBD1 or TRBD2, each aligning over 5 bases. Sequencing was performed on CD4+ or CD8+ T cells sorted from blood, taken in a trial of the OX40 agonist ivuxolimab. The sequence derives from an adult with an advanced solid tumor such as melanoma, head and neck, liver or kidney cancer. The bases are TGTGCCAGCAGCTCTTCCTCCGGGACGGATGGGTCCCACGAGCAGTACTTC. It codes for CASSSSSGTDGSHEQYF.